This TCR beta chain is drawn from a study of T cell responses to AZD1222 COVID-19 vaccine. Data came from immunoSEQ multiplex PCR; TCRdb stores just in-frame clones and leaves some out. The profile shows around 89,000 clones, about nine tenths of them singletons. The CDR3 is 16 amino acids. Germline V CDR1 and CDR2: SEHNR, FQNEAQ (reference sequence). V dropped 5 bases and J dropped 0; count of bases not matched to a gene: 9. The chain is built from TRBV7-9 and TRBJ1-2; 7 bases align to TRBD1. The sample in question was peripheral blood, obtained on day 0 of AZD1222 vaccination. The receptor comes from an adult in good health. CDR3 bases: TGTGCCAGCAGCCCTGAGGGGGCCCTAGCTAACTATGGCTACACCTTC. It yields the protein CASSPEGALANYGYTF.